These 11 T cell receptor beta chains were all obtained from the same sample, sequenced in a study of metastatic and nonmetastatic thyroid tumors. TCRdb re-analyzed the PCR reads through MiXCR. The sample carries approximately 20,000 clones, roughly a quarter recorded once. Each patient came to thyroid surgery without any prior treatment (of any kind). What was sequenced was tumor tissue. The receptor set was obtained from a female donor with papillary thyroid cancer or a benign thyroid nodule (not recorded which). Some clones in this sample may be carry-over from other donors' samples.

This clone was seen at least ten times. The chain links TRBV20-1 to TRBJ2-5, with 15 bases matching TRBD2. Germline assignment: CDR1 DFQATT and CDR2 SNEGSKA (reference sequence). Losses at the gene ends were 0 bases for V and 5 bases for J; bases not matched to a gene: 7. The CDR3 has 17 amino acids. CDR3 DNA sequence: TGCAGTGCTAGAGATGGACTAGCGGGAGGGCCCAGGGAGACCCAGTACTTC. It is translated as CSARDGLAGGPRETQYF.

This clone was detected only a few times. The chain recombines TRBV12-3 or TRBV12-4 with TRBJ1-1; D is uncertain. V was clipped by 4 bases and J by 7 bases, with 13 bases between them. This CDR3 comprises 13 residues. The CDR3 sequence is CASSSPSFDEAFF. CDR3 coding DNA: TGTGCCAGCAGTTCCCCCTCCTTCGATGAAGCTTTCTTT.

The V gene is TRBV19, the J gene TRBJ1-3, with 10 nucleotides matching TRBD1. V was pared by 5 bases and J by 0 bases, with 7 bases of the junction left unmatched. CDR3 length: 17 amino acids. Germline lookup yields CDR1 LNHDA and CDR2 SQIVND (reference sequence). The CDR3 here is CASSPRTGGISGNTIYF. For the CDR3, the DNA is TGTGCCAGTAGTCCAAGGACAGGGGGGATCTCTGGAAACACCATATATTTT.

Judged by abundance, this clone is large (0.1 to 1%). This rearrangement joins TRBV12-3 or TRBV12-4 to TRBJ1-1, with D unclear. The V gene lost 6 bases and the J gene lost 0 bases, with 8 bases spanning the gap. CDR3 size: 13 residues. This chain's CDR3 is CASRELMNTEAFF. The CDR3 nucleotides read TGTGCCAGCAGGGAACTAATGAACACTGAAGCTTTCTTT.

This chain links TRBV19 with TRBJ1-1; D remains unclear. Trimming pared 4 bases from V and 0 bases from J, leaving 6 bases between. Germline loops: CDR1 LNHDA, CDR2 SQIVND (reference sequence). The CDR3 runs to 13 residues. The CDR3 loop reads CASSTVLNTEAFF. The DNA of the CDR3 is TGTGCCAGTAGTACTGTCTTGAACACTGAAGCTTTCTTT. Complete variable domain (other parts from reference TRBV19 and TRBJ1-1): DGGITQSPKYLFRKEGQNVTLSCEQNLNHDAMYWYRQDPGQGLRLIYYSQIVNDFQKGDIAEGYSVSREKKESFPLTVTSAQKNPTAFYLCASSTVLNTEAFFGQGTRLTVV.

This clone was counted a few times. The V gene is TRBV6-1, the J gene TRBJ2-7; TRBD2 aligns across 9 bases. This CDR3 spans 14 amino acids. V was pared by 10 bases and J by 4 bases, with 11 bases of the junction left unmatched. The germline CDR1 and CDR2 sequences are MNHNS and SASEGT. CDR3 nucleotide sequence: TGTGCCATCAGGGCTAGCGGGATTGTGTACGAGCAGTACTTC. Amino acid sequence: CAIRASGIVYEQYF.

CDR3 protein: CASRRTGDGYTF. For the CDR3, the DNA is TGTGCCAGCAGACGGACAGGGGATGGCTACACCTTC. The rearrangement uses TRBV7-8 and TRBJ1-2; TRBD1 agrees at 9 bases. The germline V gene encodes CDR1 SGHVS and CDR2 FQNEAQ. This CDR3 has 12 residues. The J segment lost 6 bases and the V segment lost 6 bases, leaving 2 bases of the junction unmatched.

This chain links TRBV30 with TRBJ1-2; D not resolved. The V and J ends lost 5 bases and 0 bases respectively, with 10 bases between them. Germline V gene lookup returns CDR1 GTSNPN and CDR2 SVGIG (reference sequence). The length of the CDR3 is 13 residues. The CDR3 reads CAWSLAANYGYTF. The CDR3 coding sequence is TGTGCCTGGTCCTTAGCAGCTAACTATGGCTACACCTTC.

By sample fraction, this clone is medium-sized. This chain joins TRBV5-6 and TRBJ2-1; either TRBD1 or TRBD2 may fit D (5 bases each). Deletions cut 0 bases from V and 3 bases from J, with 10 bases between. CDR3 length equals 15 residues. CDR1 and CDR2 from the germline V gene are SGHDT and YYEEEE. This chain's CDR3 is CASSLVGGNYNEQFF. As DNA, the CDR3 is TGTGCCAGCAGCTTGGTTGGGGGTAACTACAATGAGCAGTTCTTC.

The sample holds many counts of this clone. The J gene is TRBJ2-6, the V gene TRBV28; the D is unclear. The CDR3 contains 14 residues. Germline CDR1 reads MDHEN; CDR2 reads SYDVKM. The V gene lost 1 base and the J gene lost 3 bases, with 4 bases spanning the gap. CDR3 in DNA: TGTGCCAGCAGTTTATCGGTTGGGGCCAACGTCCTGACTTTC. Protein product: CASSLSVGANVLTF.

This clone was counted between two and nine times. The chain is built from TRBV6-1 and TRBJ1-2, with no clear D. The CDR3 length is 14 residues. V dropped 1 base and J dropped 2 bases, with 8 bases sitting between them. Germline V gene sequence: CDR1 MNHNS, CDR2 SASEGT. DNA for the CDR3: TGTGCCAGCAGTGAAGAACTCAGAAACTATGGCTACACCTTC. Translation: CASSEELRNYGYTF.